The 17 T cell receptor beta chains listed next were all sequenced from one sample in a study of human T cells and chemical hapten exposure. TCRdb itself ran the RACE reads through MiXCR, one entry per CDR3 protein. The sample shows about 110,000 distinct CDR3 sequences, approximately 36% of them seen only once. Time point denoted: patch test 3, about 24 weeks after DPC sensitization. The treatment here: therapeutic diphenylcyclopropenone sensitization with weekly scalp DPC. Sequencing used whole blood, obtained in connection with sensitization to the hapten diphenylcyclopropenone (DPC). The receptors derive from a man between 40 and 49 years old with alopecia areata. Some clones in this sample may be carry-over from other donors' samples.

This clonotype was seen a handful of times. V gene TRBV29-1 combines with J gene TRBJ2-6; the D is unclear. This CDR3 region has 18 residues. Between the trimmed V and J ends, which lost 4 bases and 0 bases, there was a span of 19 bases. Germline CDR1 is SQVTM and CDR2 is ANQGSEA. The CDR3 here is CSVAGLQKESSGANVLTF. The CDR3 coding sequence is TGCAGCGTTGCTGGCCTCCAAAAGGAGAGCTCTGGGGCCAACGTCCTGACTTTC.

This clonotype was observed a handful of times. This chain connects TRBV29-1 to TRBJ2-2; a weak D match, TRBD2 (5 bases). The V and J ends lost 5 bases and 2 bases respectively, with 15 bases between them. This CDR3 contains 15 residues. CDR1 is SQVTM, CDR2 ANQGSEA, per germline. For the CDR3, the DNA is TGCAGCGTTCGGCCCCGGGATTCTAACACCGGGGAGCTGTTTTTT. Translation: CSVRPRDSNTGELFF.

The V and J genes are TRBV12-3 or TRBV12-4 and TRBJ2-1; 9 positions match TRBD2. After removal of 5 bases from V and 9 bases from J, the junction contained 8 bases not matched to a gene. The CDR3 contains 14 residues. CDR3 nucleotides: TGTGCCAGCAGTCCTGCGGGAGGGCCCATTGAGCAGTTCTTC. Amino acids: CASSPAGGPIEQFF.

This clonotype occurred many times. V and J are TRBV29-1 and TRBJ2-1; D uncertain. The length of the CDR3 is 12 residues. Germline-derived CDR1 and CDR2 are SQVTM and ANQGSEA. CDR3 protein: CAWVTSYNEQFF. The CDR3 bases are TGCGCGTGGGTAACTTCGTACAATGAGCAGTTCTTC.

The chain joins TRBV2 to TRBJ2-3; TRBD2 matches at 11 bases. The germline V gene has CDR1 SNHLY and CDR2 FYNNEI. With 4 bases clipped from V and 4 bases from J, the junction kept 10 bases outside the gene matches. The CDR3 is 17 amino acids. CDR3 in amino acids: CASSAIVLAGGSDTQYF. As DNA, the CDR3 is TGTGCCAGCAGTGCTATCGTCCTAGCGGGAGGATCAGATACGCAGTATTTT.

This sequence joins TRBV6-1 and TRBJ1-2; 7 bases match TRBD1. Germline lookup yields CDR1 MNHNS and CDR2 SASEGT. V lost 3 bases, J lost 2 bases, and 12 bases stayed unmatched. The CDR3 extends over 17 amino acids. The CDR3 nucleotides read TGTGCCAGCAGTGATGATCACGTGACAGGGTTGAACTATGGCTACACCTTC. Translated, it gives CASSDDHVTGLNYGYTF.

This clonotype was seen a handful of times. V gene TRBV6-5 combines with J gene TRBJ2-3; D may match TRBD1 or TRBD2 (5 bases each). CDR1 and CDR2 from the germline V gene are MNHEY and SVGAGI. V was cut by 2 bases and J by 1 base, with 13 bases left in between. CDR3 length equals 16 residues. The CDR3 nucleotides are TGTGCCAGCAGTTACACCGGGACCCCGGGCACAGATACGCAGTATTTT. The encoded protein is CASSYTGTPGTDTQYF.

This chain uses TRBV2 with TRBJ1-5; the D is unclear. V shed 1 base and J shed 4 bases, with 8 bases lying between them. CDR3 length equals 14 residues. Germline V gene data show CDR1 as SNHLY and CDR2 as FYNNEI. The CDR3 sequence: CASSEGRPNQPQHF. CDR3 coding DNA: TGTGCCAGCAGTGAAGGCCGTCCAAATCAGCCCCAGCATTTT.

The chain is built from TRBV28 and TRBJ2-3; 15 bases are shared with TRBD2. The CDR3 is 17 amino acids. With 6 bases clipped from V and 5 bases from J, the junction kept 9 bases outside the gene matches. In germline, CDR1 is MDHEN, CDR2 SYDVKM. The CDR3 sequence: CASSSGLAGGSGDTQYF. The CDR3 region has the DNA TGTGCCAGCAGCTCAGGACTAGCGGGAGGGTCTGGAGATACGCAGTATTTT.

This clonotype turned up a few times. The chain couples TRBV29-1 to TRBJ2-7; possible D gene TRBD2, 5 bases. The CDR3 is 13 amino acids. V lost 7 bases to trimming and J lost 6 bases, with 19 bases between them. CDR1 and CDR2 (germline): SQVTM, ANQGSEA. The CDR3 nucleotides read TGCAGCGCAGCACTAGACCCCTCGGCCGAGCAGTACTTC. Its translation is CSAALDPSAEQYF.

V gene TRBV29-1 combines with J gene TRBJ2-1; D unclear. The length of the CDR3 is 11 residues. Trimming shortened V by 3 bases and J by 10 bases, and 10 bases separated the two germline ends. Looked up from germline, CDR1 is SQVTM and CDR2 is ANQGSEA. The CDR3 coding sequence is TGCAGCGTTGACGGCCGGGTAGAGCAGTTCTTC. Encoded protein: CSVDGRVEQFF.

The rearrangement joins TRBV12-3 or TRBV12-4 to TRBJ1-5; 10 bases line up with TRBD1. V was pared by 5 bases and J by 11 bases, with 0 bases of the junction left unmatched. The CDR3 is 11 residues long. The CDR3, as DNA: TGTGCCAGCAGTGGACAGGGGGCCCAGCATTTT. Amino acids: CASSGQGAQHF.

The sample holds a few counts of this clonotype. This rearrangement joins TRBV20-1 to TRBJ2-7; TRBD2 might be the D (5 bases). The CDR3 has 14 residues. The V end was cut by 4 bases, the J end by 2 bases, with 15 bases between. Germline CDR1 and CDR2: DFQATT and SNEGSKA (reference sequence). The CDR3 region is CSATPSGIAYEQYF. CDR3 nucleotides: TGCAGTGCTACGCCCTCGGGGATTGCCTACGAGCAGTACTTC.

The chain is built from TRBV27 and TRBJ1-5; D is ambiguous. Per germline, CDR1 MNHEY and CDR2 SMNVEV (reference sequence). This CDR3 has 15 amino acids. V shed 0 bases and J shed 0 bases, with 6 bases lying between them. The CDR3 region has the DNA TGTGCCAGCAGTTTATCAGGGTTTAGCAATCAGCCCCAGCATTTT. Residues: CASSLSGFSNQPQHF.

V usage is TRBV6-2 or TRBV6-3 and J usage is TRBJ2-2, with D possibly matching TRBD1 (6 bases). CDR1 and CDR2 from the germline V gene are MNHEY and SVGEGT. V shed 7 bases and J shed 5 bases, with 11 bases lying between them. The CDR3 covers 13 residues. The CDR3 DNA is TGTGCCAGCAACCTAAGGGGGACCGGGGAGCTGTTTTTT. As protein: CASNLRGTGELFF.

This clonotype was seen once. The J gene is TRBJ2-1, the V gene TRBV29-1; 8 nucleotides align to TRBD1. CDR3 size: 15 residues. V lost 2 bases to trimming and J lost 3 bases; unmatched junction nucleotides: 6. Germline-derived CDR1 and CDR2 are SQVTM and ANQGSEA. This chain's CDR3 is CSVERGQGNYNEQFF. DNA of the CDR3: TGCAGCGTTGAAAGAGGACAGGGAAACTACAATGAGCAGTTCTTC.

This chain joins TRBV10-3 and TRBJ2-1; 8 positions match TRBD2. Germline V lookup: CDR1 ENHRY, CDR2 SYGVKD. The CDR3 loop spans 14 amino acids. J gave up 8 bases and V 11 bases, and 14 bases lay outside the gene matches. The chain's CDR3 is CAVAPGLEGDEQFF. The DNA for the CDR3 is TGTGCCGTGGCCCCGGGACTAGAGGGCGATGAGCAGTTCTTC.